This TCR beta chain was recorded in a study of molecular identifiers for immune sequencing clone quantification. Study observations and caveats: Detection of one spiked Jurkat cell's TCR RNA reportedly worked in 850,000 to 1,000,000 naive cells.

TCRdb redid the calling of the PCR reads with MiXCR, one entry per CDR3 protein. The sample consists of about 640,000 distinct CDR3 sequences, approximately 20% of them appearing once. V shed 7 bases and J 6 bases; nucleotides not matched to a gene: 6. Germline CDR1 MNHEY, CDR2 SVGEGT. The CDR3 has 13 residues. In this sample, this clonotype turned up many times. Antigen unknown. Every naive CD8 library was made from between about 17,000 and 1,100,000 sorted cells with 10%, 30% or 50% RNA. The TCR was taken from a human donor in good health. Some libraries in this study had Jurkat cell RNA spiked in. Sequenced sample: naive CD8+ T cells from blood, with Jurkat cell RNA spiked in. Subset reported: FACS-sorted CD8+CD4-CCR7+CD45RA+ naive T cells. V is TRBV6-2 or TRBV6-3 and J is TRBJ2-1; 7 nucleotides match TRBD1. The CDR3 reads CASNKQGTNEQFF. The CDR3 nucleotides read TGTGCCAGCAATAAACAGGGGACCAATGAGCAGTTCTTC.